A selection of T cell receptor beta chains follows, all from one sample in a study of Graves' ophthalmopathy and Graves' hyperthyroidism. TCRdb re-derived calls from the multiplex PCR reads in MiXCR, one entry per CDR3 protein. The table includes 680,000 or so distinct CDR3 sequences, about a fifth detected once. The material sequenced was peripheral blood. The receptor source for this set is a woman between 18 and 29 years old with stable Graves' hyperthyroidism. Some clones in this sample may be carry-over from other donors' samples. Each CDR3 is given with its conserved first and last residue. A D gene is named only where the DNA matches it firmly. A clone size is listed for some rows: how often the clone was seen (once, few, many), or a class if it is expanded.

D	V	J	size	DNA	CDR3
NA	TRBV30	TRBJ2-6	once	TGTGCCTGGAGTGCGTTATCTGGGGCCAACGTCCTGACTTTC	CAWSALSGANVLTF
NA	TRBV7-2	TRBJ1-2	many	TGTGCCAGCAGCTTAGACAGAACTAACTATGGCTACACCTTC	CASSLDRTNYGYTF
NA	TRBV14	TRBJ2-7	many	TGTGCCAGCAGCCCTACAGGGCAGTCCTACGAGCAGTACTTC	CASSPTGQSYEQYF
NA	TRBV12-3/TRBV12-4	TRBJ1-2	NA	TGTGCCAGCATCCTCCGGCCGGCTAACTATGGCTACACCTTC	CASILRPANYGYTF
TRBD2	TRBV27	TRBJ2-5	many	TGTGCCAGCACCCAATGGCGGGGGGGCGGAATAGAGACCCAGTACTTC	CASTQWRGGGIETQYF
NA	TRBV2	TRBJ2-7	many	TGTGCCAGCAGAACAGGGATTTCCTACGAGCAGTACTTC	CASRTGISYEQYF
NA	TRBV19	TRBJ1-2	many	TGTGCCAGTAGTACGCATTCCCCCGACCCGCTGAAGTGGTCGGGCTACACCTTC	CASSTHSPDPLKWSGYTF
NA	TRBV20-1	TRBJ1-1	many	TGCAGTGCTAGAGGTTGGACCACTGAAGCTTTCTTT	CSARGWTTEAFF
TRBD1	TRBV10-3	TRBJ1-1	few	TGTGCCATCATCCGGGACAGGGGATACACTGAAGCTTTCTTT	CAIIRDRGYTEAFF
TRBD2	TRBV30	TRBJ2-7	many	TGTGCCTGGAGTGTTGATAGCGGGATACTTTCCGAGCAGTACTTC	CAWSVDSGILSEQYF
TRBD1	TRBV12-3/TRBV12-4	TRBJ2-5	NA	TGTGCCAGCAGTCCCACCGGGACAGGGGGGACCCAGTACTTC	CASSPTGTGGTQYF
TRBD1	TRBV6-1	TRBJ1-6	NA	TGTGCCAGCAGTGAACGACAGGGACATTCACCCCTCCACTTT	CASSERQGHSPLHF
NA	TRBV12-3/TRBV12-4	TRBJ1-5	many	TGTGCCAGCAGTGACAGATACAATCAGCCCCAGCATTTT	CASSDRYNQPQHF
NA	TRBV5-1	TRBJ2-4	many	TGCGCCAGCAGCTTGGGGGACCCCACCCTCCTGTACTTC	CASSLGDPTLLYF
NA	TRBV12-3/TRBV12-4	TRBJ2-7	many	TGTGCCAGCACCTGGGCCCAAGGGGGCGAGCAGTACTTC	CASTWAQGGEQYF
NA	TRBV6-2/TRBV6-3	TRBJ1-2	many	TGTGCCAGCAGTCACAAAATCCAGGGGAACGGCTACACCTTC	CASSHKIQGNGYTF
NA	TRBV12-3/TRBV12-4	TRBJ1-2	NA	TGTGCCAGCAGTCGAGCCGGGACGGTCTATGGCTACACCTTC	CASSRAGTVYGYTF
NA	TRBV20-1	TRBJ1-3	many	TGCAGTGCTAGGTCTGGATCGGGAAACACCATATATTTT	CSARSGSGNTIYF
TRBD2	TRBV12-3/TRBV12-4	TRBJ2-7	few	TGTGCCAGCAGTCGGAATAGCGGGATCGCCCCGGAGCAGTACTTC	CASSRNSGIAPEQYF
NA	TRBV6-2/TRBV6-3	TRBJ2-7	NA	TGTGCCAGCAGTTATTCTTCCCAGGGTCGGCCCTACGAGCAGTACTTC	CASSYSSQGRPYEQYF
NA	TRBV19	TRBJ1-2	many	TGTGCCAGTAGTTTTAGAGATCAGTATGGCTACACCTTC	CASSFRDQYGYTF
TRBD2	TRBV2	TRBJ2-2	many	TGTGCCAGCATGACTAGCGGGGGTAACACCGGGGAGCTGTTTTTT	CASMTSGGNTGELFF
NA	TRBV12-3/TRBV12-4	TRBJ1-3	NA	TGTGCCAGCAGCCATTTCTTCTGGCTAGGCTCTGGAAACACCATATATTTT	CASSHFFWLGSGNTIYF
TRBD1	TRBV10-3	TRBJ2-7	few	TGTGCCATCAGCCGCGGACAGGACTACGAGCAGTACTTC	CAISRGQDYEQYF